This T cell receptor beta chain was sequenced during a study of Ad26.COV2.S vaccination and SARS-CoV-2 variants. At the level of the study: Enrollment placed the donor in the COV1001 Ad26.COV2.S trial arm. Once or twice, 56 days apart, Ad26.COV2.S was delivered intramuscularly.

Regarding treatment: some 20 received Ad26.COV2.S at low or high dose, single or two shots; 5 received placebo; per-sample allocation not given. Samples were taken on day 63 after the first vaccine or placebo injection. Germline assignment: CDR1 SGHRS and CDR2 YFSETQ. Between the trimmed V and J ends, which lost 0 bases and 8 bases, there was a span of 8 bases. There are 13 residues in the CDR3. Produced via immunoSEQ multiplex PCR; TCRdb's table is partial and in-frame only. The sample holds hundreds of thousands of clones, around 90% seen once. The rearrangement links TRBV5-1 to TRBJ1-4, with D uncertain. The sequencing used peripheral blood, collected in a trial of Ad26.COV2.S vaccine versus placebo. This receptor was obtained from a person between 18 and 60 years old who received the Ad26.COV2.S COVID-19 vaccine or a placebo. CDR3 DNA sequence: TGCGCCAGCAGCTTGGACACTAGAGAAAAACTGTTTTTT. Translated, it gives CASSLDTREKLFF.